This is a list of T cell receptor beta chains from one sample in a study of blood T cell repertoires in COVID-19. The protocol was immunoSEQ multiplex PCR, while the TCRdb copy is restricted to in-frame clones and leaves out a portion. The sample lists about 48,000 clones; roughly 85% were seen once. Specimen: peripheral blood. These receptors originate from a woman older than 75 with acute or convalescent COVID-19. CDR3s include the opening cysteine and the closing phenylalanine or tryptophan. D genes are given only for firm matches. Size tells how often a clone was seen (once, few, many) or the class of an expanded clone, and some rows leave it out.

D,V,size,length,J,CDR3,DNA
.,TRBV4-1,.,15,TRBJ2-2,CASSPRTENTGELFF,TGCGCCAGCAGCCCCCGGACAGAGAACACCGGGGAGCTGTTTTTT
.,TRBV3-1/TRBV3-2,few,14,TRBJ2-3,CASSQQGSGDTQYF,TGTGCCAGCAGCCAACAGGGGAGCGGAGATACGCAGTATTTT
.,TRBV21-1,.,17,TRBJ1-3,CASSKALQEDSGNTIYF,TGTGCCAGCAGCAAAGCGCTACAGGAAGACTCTGGAAACACCATATATTTT
.,TRBV5-1,once,12,TRBJ2-7,CASSLTRAEQYF,TGCGCCAGCAGCTTGACGAGGGCCGAGCAGTACTTC
.,TRBV5-4,.,15,TRBJ2-5,CASSLGVGVEETQYF,TGTGCCAGCAGCTTGGGCGTAGGGGTTGAAGAGACCCAGTACTTC
.,TRBV6-5,.,11,TRBJ2-7,CASSTGYEQYF,TGTGCCAGCAGTACGGGGTACGAGCAGTACTTC
.,TRBV14,.,16,TRBJ1-2,CASSPSSGVGVYGYTF,TGTGCCAGCAGCCCCTCTTCAGGGGTTGGTGTCTATGGCTACACCTTC
.,TRBV7-9,.,14,TRBJ2-1,CASSLAGLEREQFF,TGTGCCAGCAGCTTAGCAGGTTTAGAGCGTGAGCAGTTCTTC
TRBD1,TRBV2,.,15,TRBJ1-2,CASPDGQGSNYGYTF,TGTGCCAGTCCCGATGGACAGGGATCTAACTATGGCTACACCTTC
TRBD2,TRBV5-1,.,14,TRBJ2-5,CASSSSSGGETQYF,TGCGCCAGCAGCTCCTCTAGCGGGGGGGAGACCCAGTACTTC
.,TRBV18,.,16,TRBJ1-1,CASSPNPTGRNTEAFF,TGTGCCAGCTCACCAAATCCCACAGGGCGCAACACTGAAGCTTTCTTT
.,TRBV11-2,once,18,TRBJ1-1,CASSPPAAPRGRNTEAFF,TGTGCCAGCAGTCCTCCCGCAGCCCCTCGCGGCAGGAACACTGAAGCTTTCTTT
TRBD1,TRBV5-4,.,15,TRBJ1-2,CASSTGQGTNYGYTF,TGTGCCAGCAGCACGGGACAGGGGACAAACTATGGCTACACCTTC
.,TRBV6-2/TRBV6-3,once,14,TRBJ1-1,CASSPQGRNTEAFF,TGTGCCAGCAGTCCCCAGGGGCGGAACACTGAAGCTTTCTTT
.,TRBV2,few,11,TRBJ2-5,CASSEEGSQYF,TGTGCCAGCAGTGAGGAGGGGTCCCAGTACTTC
TRBD1,TRBV10-3,.,16,TRBJ1-3,CAISESTGGSGNTIYF,TGTGCCATCAGTGAGTCGACAGGGGGCTCTGGAAACACCATATATTTT
.,TRBV5-6,.,16,TRBJ1-1,CASSSSSGLLNTEAFF,TGTGCCAGCAGCTCGTCGTCGGGACTTTTGAACACTGAAGCTTTCTTT
TRBD1,TRBV3-1/TRBV3-2,.,14,TRBJ1-1,CASSQEQGATEAFF,TGTGCCAGCAGCCAAGAACAGGGGGCCACTGAAGCTTTCTTT
.,TRBV6-5,.,14,TRBJ1-3,CASRLTGLGNTIYF,TGTGCCAGCAGGCTGACAGGTTTAGGAAACACCATATATTTT
TRBD1,TRBV4-1,.,19,TRBJ1-5,CASSSKLTGVWPPNQPQHF,TGCGCCAGCAGCTCAAAATTAACAGGGGTCTGGCCTCCCAATCAGCCCCAGCATTTT
.,TRBV10-1,.,14,TRBJ1-4,CASSEDSYNEKLFF,TGCGCCAGCAGTGAGGACAGCTATAATGAAAAACTGTTTTTT
.,TRBV5-3,.,17,TRBJ1-2,CARSQNPGFITNYGYTF,TGTGCCAGATCCCAGAACCCAGGGTTTATAACTAACTATGGCTACACCTTC
.,TRBV3-1/TRBV3-2,.,15,TRBJ1-2,CASSHARGGMGGYTF,TGTGCCAGCAGCCACGCGAGGGGCGGGATGGGGGGCTACACCTTC
TRBD1,TRBV4-1,.,14,TRBJ1-6,CASSQGGQGTPLHF,TGCGCCAGCAGCCAGGGGGGACAGGGTACCCCCCTCCACTTT
TRBD2,TRBV6-2/TRBV6-3,.,15,TRBJ2-1,CASSYRTSGHNEQFF,TGTGCCAGCAGTTACCGGACTAGCGGACACAATGAGCAGTTCTTC
TRBD2,TRBV5-4,.,17,TRBJ2-3,CASSPANLAGGTDTQYF,TGTGCCAGCAGCCCCGCTAATCTAGCGGGGGGCACAGATACGCAGTATTTT
.,TRBV12-5,.,18,TRBJ2-6,CASGFGITRGSGANVLTF,TGTGCTAGTGGTTTCGGCATTACCAGGGGATCTGGGGCCAACGTCCTGACTTTC
TRBD2,TRBV7-2,.,16,TRBJ2-1,CASSSSGVGSYNEQFF,TGTGCCAGCAGCTCAAGCGGGGTGGGCTCCTACAATGAGCAGTTCTTC
TRBD1,TRBV2,.,13,TRBJ2-2,CASSLGGGGELFF,TGTGCCAGCAGTTTAGGGGGCGGCGGGGAGCTGTTTTTT
TRBD2,TRBV4-2,.,17,TRBJ2-2,CASRRLAGGRNTGELFF,TGTGCCAGCAGGAGACTAGCGGGGGGAAGGAACACCGGGGAGCTGTTTTTT
.,TRBV5-1,.,15,TRBJ1-5,CASSLGHGMNQPQHF,TGCGCCAGCAGCTTGGGACACGGAATGAATCAGCCCCAGCATTTT
.,TRBV2,.,12,TRBJ1-5,CASTLQDQPQHF,TGTGCCAGCACCCTACAGGATCAGCCCCAGCATTTT